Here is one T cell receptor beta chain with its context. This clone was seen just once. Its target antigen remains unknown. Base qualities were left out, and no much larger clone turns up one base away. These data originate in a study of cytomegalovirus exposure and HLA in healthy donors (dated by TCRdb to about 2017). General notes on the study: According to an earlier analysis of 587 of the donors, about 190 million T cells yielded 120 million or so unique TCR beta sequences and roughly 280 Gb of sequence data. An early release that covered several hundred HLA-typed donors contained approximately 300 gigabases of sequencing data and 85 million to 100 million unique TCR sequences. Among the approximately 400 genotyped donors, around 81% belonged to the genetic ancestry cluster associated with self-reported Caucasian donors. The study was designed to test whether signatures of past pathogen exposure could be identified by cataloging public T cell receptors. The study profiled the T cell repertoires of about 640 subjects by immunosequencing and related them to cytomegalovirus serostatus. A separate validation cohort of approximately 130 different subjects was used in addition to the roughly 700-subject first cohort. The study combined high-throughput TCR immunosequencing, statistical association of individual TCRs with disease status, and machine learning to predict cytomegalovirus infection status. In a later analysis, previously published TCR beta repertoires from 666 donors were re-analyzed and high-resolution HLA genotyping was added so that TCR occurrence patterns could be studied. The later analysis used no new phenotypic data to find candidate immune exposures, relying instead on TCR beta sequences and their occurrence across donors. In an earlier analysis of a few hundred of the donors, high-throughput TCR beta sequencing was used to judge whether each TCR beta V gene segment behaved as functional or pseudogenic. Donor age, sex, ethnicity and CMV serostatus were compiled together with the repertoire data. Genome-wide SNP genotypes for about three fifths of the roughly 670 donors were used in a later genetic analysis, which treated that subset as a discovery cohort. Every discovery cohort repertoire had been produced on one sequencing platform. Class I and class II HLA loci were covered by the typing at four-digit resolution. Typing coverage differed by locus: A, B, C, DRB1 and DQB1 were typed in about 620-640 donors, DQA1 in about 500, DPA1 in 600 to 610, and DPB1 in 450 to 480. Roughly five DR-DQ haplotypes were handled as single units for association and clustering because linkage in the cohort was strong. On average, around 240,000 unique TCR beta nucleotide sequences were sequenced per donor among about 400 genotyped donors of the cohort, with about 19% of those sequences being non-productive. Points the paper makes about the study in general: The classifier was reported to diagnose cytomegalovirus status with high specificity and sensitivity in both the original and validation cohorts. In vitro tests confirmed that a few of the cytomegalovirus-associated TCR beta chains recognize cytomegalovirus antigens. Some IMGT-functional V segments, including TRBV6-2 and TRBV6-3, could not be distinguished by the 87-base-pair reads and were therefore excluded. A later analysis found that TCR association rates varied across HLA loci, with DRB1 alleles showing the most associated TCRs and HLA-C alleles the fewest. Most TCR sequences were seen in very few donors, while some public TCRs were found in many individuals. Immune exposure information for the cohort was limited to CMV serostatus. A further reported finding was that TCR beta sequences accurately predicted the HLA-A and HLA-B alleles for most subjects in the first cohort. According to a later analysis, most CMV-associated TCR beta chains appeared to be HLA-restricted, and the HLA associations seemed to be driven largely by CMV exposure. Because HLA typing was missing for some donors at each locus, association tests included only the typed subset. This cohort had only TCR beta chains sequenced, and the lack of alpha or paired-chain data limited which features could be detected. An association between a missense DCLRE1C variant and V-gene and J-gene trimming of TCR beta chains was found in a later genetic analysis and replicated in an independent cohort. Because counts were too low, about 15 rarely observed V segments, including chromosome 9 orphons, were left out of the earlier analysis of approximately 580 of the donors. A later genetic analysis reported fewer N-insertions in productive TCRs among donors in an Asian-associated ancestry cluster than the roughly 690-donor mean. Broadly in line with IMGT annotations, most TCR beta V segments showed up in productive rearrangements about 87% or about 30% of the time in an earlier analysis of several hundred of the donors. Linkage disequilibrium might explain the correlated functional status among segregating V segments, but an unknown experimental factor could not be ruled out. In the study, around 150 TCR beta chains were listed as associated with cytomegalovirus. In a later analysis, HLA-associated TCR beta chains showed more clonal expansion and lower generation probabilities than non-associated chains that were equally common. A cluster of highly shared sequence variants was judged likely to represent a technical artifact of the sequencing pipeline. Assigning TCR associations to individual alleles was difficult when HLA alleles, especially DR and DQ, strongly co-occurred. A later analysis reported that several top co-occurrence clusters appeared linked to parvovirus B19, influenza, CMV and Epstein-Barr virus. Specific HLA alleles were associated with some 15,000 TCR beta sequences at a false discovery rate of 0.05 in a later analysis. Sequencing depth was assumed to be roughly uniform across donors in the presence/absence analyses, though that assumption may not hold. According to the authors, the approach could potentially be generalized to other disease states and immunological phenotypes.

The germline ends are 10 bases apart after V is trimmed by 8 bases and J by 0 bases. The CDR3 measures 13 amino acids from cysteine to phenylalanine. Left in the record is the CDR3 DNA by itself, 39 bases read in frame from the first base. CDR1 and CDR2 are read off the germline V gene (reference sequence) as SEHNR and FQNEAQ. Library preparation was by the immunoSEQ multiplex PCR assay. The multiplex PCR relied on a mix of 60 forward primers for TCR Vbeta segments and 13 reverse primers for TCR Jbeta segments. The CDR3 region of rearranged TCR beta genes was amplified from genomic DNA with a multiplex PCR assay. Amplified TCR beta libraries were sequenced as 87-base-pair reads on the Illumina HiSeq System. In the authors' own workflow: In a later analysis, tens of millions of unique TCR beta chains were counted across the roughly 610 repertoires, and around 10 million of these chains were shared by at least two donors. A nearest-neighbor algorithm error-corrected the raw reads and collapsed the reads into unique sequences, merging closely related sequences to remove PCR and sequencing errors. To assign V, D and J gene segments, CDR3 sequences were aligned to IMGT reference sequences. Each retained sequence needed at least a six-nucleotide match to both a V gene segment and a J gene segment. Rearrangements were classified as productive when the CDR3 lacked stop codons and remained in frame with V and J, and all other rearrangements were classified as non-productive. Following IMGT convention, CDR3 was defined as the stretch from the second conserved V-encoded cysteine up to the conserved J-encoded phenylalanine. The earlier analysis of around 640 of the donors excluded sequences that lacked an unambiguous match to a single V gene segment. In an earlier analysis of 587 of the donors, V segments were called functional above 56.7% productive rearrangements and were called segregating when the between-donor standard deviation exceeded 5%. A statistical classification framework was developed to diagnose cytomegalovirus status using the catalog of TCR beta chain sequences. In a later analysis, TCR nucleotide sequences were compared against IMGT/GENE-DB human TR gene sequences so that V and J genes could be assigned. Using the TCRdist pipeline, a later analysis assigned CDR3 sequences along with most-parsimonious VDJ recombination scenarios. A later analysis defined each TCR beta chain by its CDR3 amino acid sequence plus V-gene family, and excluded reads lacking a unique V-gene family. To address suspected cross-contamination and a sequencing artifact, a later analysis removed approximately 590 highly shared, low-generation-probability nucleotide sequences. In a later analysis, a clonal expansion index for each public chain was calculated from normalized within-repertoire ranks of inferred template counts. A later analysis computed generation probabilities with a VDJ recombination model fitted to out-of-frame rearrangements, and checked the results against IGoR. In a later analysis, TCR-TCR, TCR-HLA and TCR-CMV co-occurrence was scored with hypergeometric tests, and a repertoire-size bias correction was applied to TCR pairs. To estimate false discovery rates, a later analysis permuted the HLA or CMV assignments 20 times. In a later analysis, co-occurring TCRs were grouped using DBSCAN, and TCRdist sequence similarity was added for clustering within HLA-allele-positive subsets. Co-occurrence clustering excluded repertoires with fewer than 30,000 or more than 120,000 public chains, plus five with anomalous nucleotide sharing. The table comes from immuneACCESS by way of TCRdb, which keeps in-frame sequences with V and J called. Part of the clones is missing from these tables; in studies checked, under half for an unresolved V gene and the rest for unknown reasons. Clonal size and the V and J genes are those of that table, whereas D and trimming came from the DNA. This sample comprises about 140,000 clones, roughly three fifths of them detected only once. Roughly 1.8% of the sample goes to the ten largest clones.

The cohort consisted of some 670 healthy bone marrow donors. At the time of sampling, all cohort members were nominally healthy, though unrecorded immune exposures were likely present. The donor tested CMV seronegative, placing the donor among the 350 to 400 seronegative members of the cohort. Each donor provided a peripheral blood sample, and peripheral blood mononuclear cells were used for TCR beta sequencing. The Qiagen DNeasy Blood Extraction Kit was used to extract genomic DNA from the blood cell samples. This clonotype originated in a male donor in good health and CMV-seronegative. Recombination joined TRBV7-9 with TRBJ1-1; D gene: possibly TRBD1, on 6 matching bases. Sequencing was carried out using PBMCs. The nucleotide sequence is TGTGCCAGCCACGGACAGATGAACACTGAAGCTTTCTTT. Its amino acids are CASHGQMNTEAFF.